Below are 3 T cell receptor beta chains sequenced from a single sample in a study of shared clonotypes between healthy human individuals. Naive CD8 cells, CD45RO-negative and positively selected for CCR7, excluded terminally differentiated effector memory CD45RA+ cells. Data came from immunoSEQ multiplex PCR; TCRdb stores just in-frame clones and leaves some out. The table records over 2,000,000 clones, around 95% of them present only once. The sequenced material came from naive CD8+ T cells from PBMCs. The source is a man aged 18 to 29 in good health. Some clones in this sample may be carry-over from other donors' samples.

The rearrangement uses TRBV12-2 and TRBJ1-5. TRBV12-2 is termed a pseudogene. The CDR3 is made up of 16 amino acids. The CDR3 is CASRLGTPDSNQPQHF. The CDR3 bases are TGTGCAAGTCGCTTAGGTACCCCGGACAGCAATCAGCCCCAGCATTTT.

DNA of the CDR3: TGTGCCAGCAGTCATAGGTCCAGGGACAGCTCTAACTATGGCTACACCTTC. As protein: CASSHRSRDSSNYGYTF. The chain couples TRBV28 to TRBJ1-2, with 7 positions matching TRBD1. The CDR3 consists of 17 residues. Germline loops: CDR1 MDHEN, CDR2 SYDVKM. V was pared by 5 bases and J by 0 bases, with 12 bases of the junction left unmatched.

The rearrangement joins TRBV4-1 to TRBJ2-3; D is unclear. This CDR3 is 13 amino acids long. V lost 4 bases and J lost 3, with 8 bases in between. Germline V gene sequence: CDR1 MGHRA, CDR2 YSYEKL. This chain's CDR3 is CASSLQTTDTQYF. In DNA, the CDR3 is TGCGCCAGCAGCCTGCAAACGACAGATACGCAGTATTTT.